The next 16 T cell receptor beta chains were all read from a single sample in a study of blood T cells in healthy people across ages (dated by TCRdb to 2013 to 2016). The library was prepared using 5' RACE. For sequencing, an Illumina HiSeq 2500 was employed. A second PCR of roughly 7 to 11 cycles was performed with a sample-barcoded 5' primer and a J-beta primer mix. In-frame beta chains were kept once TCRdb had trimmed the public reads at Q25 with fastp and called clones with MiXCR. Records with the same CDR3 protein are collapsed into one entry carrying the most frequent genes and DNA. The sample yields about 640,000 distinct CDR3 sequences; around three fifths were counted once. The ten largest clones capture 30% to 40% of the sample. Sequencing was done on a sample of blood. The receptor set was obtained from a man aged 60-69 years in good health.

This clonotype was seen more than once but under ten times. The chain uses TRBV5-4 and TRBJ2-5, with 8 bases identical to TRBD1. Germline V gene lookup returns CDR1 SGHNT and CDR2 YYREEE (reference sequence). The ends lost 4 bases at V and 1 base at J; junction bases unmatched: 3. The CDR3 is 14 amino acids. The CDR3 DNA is TGTGCCAGCAGCGGGACAGGTTCCCAAGAGACCCAGTACTTC. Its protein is CASSGTGSQETQYF.

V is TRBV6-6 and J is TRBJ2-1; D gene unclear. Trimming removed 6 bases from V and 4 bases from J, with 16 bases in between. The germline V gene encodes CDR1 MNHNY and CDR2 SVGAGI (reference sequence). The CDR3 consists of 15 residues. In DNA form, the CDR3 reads TGTGCCAGCAGAATCGACAACGAAAGATACAATGAGCAGTTCTTC. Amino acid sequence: CASRIDNERYNEQFF.

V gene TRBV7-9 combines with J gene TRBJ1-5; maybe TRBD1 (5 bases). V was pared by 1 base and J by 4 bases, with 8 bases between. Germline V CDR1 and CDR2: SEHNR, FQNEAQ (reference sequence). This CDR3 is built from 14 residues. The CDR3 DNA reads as TGTGCCAGCAGCTTAGGGGGGTTAAATCAGCCCCAGCATTTT. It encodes CASSLGGLNQPQHF. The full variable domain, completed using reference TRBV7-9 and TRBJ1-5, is DTGVSQNPRHKITKRGQNVTFRCDPISEHNRLYWYRQTLGQGPEFLTYFQNEAQLEKSRLLSDRFSAERPKGSFSTLEIQRTEQGDSAMYLCASSLGGLNQPQHFGDGTRLSIL.

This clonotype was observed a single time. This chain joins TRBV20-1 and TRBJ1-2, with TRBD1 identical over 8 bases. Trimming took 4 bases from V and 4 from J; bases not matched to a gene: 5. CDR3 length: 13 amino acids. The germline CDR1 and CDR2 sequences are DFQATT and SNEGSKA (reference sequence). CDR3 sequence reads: CSAKRTGSYGYTF. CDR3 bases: TGCAGTGCTAAAAGGACAGGGTCCTATGGCTACACCTTC.

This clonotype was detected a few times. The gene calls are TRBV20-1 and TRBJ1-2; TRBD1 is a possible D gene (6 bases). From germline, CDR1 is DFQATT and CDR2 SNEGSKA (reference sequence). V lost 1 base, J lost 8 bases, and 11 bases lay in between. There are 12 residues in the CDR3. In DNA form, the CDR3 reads TGCAGTGCTAGAGTCGGGACAACCGGCTACACCTTC. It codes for CSARVGTTGYTF.

For the CDR3, the DNA is TGCGCCAGCAGCTCCACCTTGGGAGATACGCAGTATTTT. Its translation is CASSSTLGDTQYF. V usage is TRBV5-1 and J usage is TRBJ2-3; D is uncertain. This CDR3 has 13 residues. Trimming pared 3 bases from V and 5 bases from J, leaving 10 bases between. CDR1 is SGHRS, CDR2 YFSETQ, per germline.

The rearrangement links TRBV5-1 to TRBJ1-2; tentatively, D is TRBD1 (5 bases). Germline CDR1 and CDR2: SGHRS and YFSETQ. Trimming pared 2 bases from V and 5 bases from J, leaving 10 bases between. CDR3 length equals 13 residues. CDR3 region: CASSLDSPYGYTF. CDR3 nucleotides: TGCGCCAGCAGCTTAGACAGTCCTTATGGCTACACCTTC.

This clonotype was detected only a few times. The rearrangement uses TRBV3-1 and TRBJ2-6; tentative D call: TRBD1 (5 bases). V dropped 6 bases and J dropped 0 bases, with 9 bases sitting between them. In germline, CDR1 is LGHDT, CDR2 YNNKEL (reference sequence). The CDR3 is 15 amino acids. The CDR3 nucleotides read TGTGCCAGCAGGAAGACAGACTCTGGGGCCAACGTCCTGACTTTC. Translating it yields CASRKTDSGANVLTF.

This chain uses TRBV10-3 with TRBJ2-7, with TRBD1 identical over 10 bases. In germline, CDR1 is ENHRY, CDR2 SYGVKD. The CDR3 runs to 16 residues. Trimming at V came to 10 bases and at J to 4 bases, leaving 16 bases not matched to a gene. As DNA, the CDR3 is TGTGCCACCGAGACCCGGGACAGGGGAGGGTTGTACGAGCAGTACTTC. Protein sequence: CATETRDRGGLYEQYF.

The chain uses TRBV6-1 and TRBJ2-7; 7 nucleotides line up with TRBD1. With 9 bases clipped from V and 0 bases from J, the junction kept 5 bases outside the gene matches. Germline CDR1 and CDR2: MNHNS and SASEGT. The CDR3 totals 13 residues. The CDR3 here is CASYRDSSYEQYF. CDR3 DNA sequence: TGTGCCAGTTATCGGGACAGCTCCTACGAGCAGTACTTC.

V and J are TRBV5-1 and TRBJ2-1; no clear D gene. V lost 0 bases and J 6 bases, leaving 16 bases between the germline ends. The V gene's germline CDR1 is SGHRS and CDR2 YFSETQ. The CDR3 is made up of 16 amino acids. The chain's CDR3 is CASSLAEDPRVNEQFF. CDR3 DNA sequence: TGCGCCAGCAGCTTGGCCGAGGACCCTAGGGTCAATGAGCAGTTCTTC.

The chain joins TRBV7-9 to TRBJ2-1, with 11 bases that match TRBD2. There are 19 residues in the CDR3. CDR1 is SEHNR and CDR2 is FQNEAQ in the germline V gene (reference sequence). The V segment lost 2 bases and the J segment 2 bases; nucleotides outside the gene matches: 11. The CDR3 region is CASSLIRGLADKTYNEQFF. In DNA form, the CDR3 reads TGTGCCAGCAGCTTAATCCGGGGACTAGCGGACAAGACCTACAATGAGCAGTTCTTC.

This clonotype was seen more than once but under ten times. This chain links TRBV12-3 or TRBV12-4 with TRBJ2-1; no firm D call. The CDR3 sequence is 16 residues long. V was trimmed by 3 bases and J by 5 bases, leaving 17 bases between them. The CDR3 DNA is TGTGCCAGCAGTTTCGGTGCGCTAGTACCTAACAATGAGCAGTTCTTC. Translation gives CASSFGALVPNNEQFF.

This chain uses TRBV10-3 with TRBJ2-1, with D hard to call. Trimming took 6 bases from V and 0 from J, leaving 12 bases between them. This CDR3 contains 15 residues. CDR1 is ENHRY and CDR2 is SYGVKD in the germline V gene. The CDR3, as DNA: TGTGCCATCAGCTCTACTCCCAGCTCCTACAATGAGCAGTTCTTC. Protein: CAISSTPSSYNEQFF.

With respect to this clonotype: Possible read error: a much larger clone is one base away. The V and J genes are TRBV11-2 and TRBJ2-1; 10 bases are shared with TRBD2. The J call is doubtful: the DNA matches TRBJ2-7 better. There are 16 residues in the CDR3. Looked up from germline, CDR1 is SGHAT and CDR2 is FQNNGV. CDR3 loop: CASSLISGGYYNEQYF. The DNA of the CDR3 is TGTGCCAGCAGCTTGATTAGCGGGGGGTATTACAATGAGCAGTACTTC.

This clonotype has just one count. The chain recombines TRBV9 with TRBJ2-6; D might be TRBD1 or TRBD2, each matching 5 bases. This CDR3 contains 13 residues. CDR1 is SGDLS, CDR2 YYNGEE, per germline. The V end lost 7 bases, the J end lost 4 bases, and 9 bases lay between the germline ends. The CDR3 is CASGGTGANVLTF. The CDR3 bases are TGTGCCAGCGGTGGGACGGGGGCCAACGTCCTGACTTTC. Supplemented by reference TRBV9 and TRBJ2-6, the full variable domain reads DSGVTQTPKHLITATGQRVTLRCSPRSGDLSVYWYQQSLDQGLQFLIQYYNGEERAKGNILERFSAQQFPDLHSELNLSSLELGDSALYFCASGGTGANVLTFGAGSRLTVL.